These T cell receptor beta chains were read from a single sample in a study of post-analysis software for immune sequencing data. MiXCR, run by TCRdb on the PCR reads, gives a single entry per CDR3 protein. The sample yields about 770,000 distinct CDR3 sequences, about 43% seen once. Sample: blood. The origin of the receptors is a girl aged 10-17 years with multiple sclerosis. Both conserved end residues are part of each CDR3. Fields, in order: V gene, CDR3 protein.

TRBV5-6 | CASSTGGYPTTDTQYF
TRBV5-1 | CASSFQGAAMDEQYF
TRBV13 | CASGTDRGNEQFF
TRBV5-1 | CASTASGLYNEQFF
TRBV6-6 | CASSYSRDVNTEAFF
TRBV11-2 | CASSLNLANEQFF
TRBV7-3 | CASSLIGGDEQFF
TRBV25-1 | CASRRTGDTEAFF
TRBV30 | CAWTQGGNQPQHF
TRBV7-2 | CASATDHTRLNTQYF
TRBV9 | CASSVLTAGEQYF
TRBV7-9 | CASSSERETQYF
TRBV18 | CASSPGQGWNTEAFF
TRBV12-3/TRBV12-4 | CASSSAGQQPQHF
TRBV7-2 | CASSPVGTKANYGYTF
TRBV20-1 | CSAPQRSTDTQYF
TRBV7-9 | CASNPGQGNEQYF
TRBV29-1 | CSVLGHGNYGYTF
TRBV2 | CASSAGGFYEQYF
TRBV12-3/TRBV12-4 | CASSSPASTDTQYF
TRBV12-3/TRBV12-4 | CASSFIRAQETQYF
TRBV20-1 | CTTRGDSYNEQYF
TRBV4-3 | CASSLSRGVLGTGEQFF
TRBV9 | CASSVGGSGEPTTQYF
TRBV6-5 | CASSLGGTQKAFF
TRBV12-3/TRBV12-4 | CASSSESSQPQHF
TRBV10-3 | CAISDLEGLAGASDTQYF
TRBV28 | CATRELLSYEQYF
TRBV30 | CAWDRVLGGELFF
TRBV12-3/TRBV12-4 | CASRWTADQPQHF
TRBV6-5 | CASSSDPTDEAFF
TRBV2 | CASFGGTATLGGYTF
TRBV4-2 | CASSHRLAGSAYNEQFF
TRBV29-1 | CSVRSPTSGGDNEQFF
TRBV5-1 | CASSLGQIETQYF
TRBV9 | CASSVGVGGETQYF